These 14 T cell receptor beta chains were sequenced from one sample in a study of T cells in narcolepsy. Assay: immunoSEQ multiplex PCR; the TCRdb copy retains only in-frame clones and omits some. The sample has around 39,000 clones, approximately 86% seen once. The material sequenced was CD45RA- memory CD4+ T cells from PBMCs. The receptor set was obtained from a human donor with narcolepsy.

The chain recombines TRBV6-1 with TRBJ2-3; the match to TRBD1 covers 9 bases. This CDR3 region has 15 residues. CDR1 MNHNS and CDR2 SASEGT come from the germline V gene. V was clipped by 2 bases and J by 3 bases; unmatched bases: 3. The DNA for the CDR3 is TGTGCCAGCAGTGAATCAGGGACAGGGACAGATACGCAGTATTTT. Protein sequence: CASSESGTGTDTQYF.

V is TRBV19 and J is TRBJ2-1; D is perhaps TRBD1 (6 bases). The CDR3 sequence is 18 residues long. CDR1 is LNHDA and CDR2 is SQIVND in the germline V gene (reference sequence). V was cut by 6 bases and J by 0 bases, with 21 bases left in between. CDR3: CASRGSGVPGGSYNEQFF. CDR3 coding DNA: TGTGCCAGTAGAGGGTCAGGGGTTCCCGGAGGCTCCTACAATGAGCAGTTCTTC. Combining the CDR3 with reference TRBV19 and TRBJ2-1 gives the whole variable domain DGGITQSPKYLFRKEGQNVTLSCEQNLNHDAMYWYRQDPGQGLRLIYYSQIVNDFQKGDIAEGYSVSREKKESFPLTVTSAQKNPTAFYLCASRGSGVPGGSYNEQFFGPGTRLTVL.

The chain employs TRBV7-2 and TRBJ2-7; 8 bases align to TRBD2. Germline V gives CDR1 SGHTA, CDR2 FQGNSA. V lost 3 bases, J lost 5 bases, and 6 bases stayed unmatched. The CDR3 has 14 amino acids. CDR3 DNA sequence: TGTGCCAGCAGCTTGGCCGGGACTAGAAACGAGCAGTACTTC. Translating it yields CASSLAGTRNEQYF.

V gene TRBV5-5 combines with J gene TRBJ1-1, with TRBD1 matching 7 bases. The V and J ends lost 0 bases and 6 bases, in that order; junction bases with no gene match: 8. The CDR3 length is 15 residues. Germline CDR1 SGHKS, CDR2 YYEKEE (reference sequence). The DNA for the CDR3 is TGTGCCAGCAGCTTGGAACAGGGGCTCAACTCTGAAGCTTTCTTT. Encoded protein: CASSLEQGLNSEAFF.

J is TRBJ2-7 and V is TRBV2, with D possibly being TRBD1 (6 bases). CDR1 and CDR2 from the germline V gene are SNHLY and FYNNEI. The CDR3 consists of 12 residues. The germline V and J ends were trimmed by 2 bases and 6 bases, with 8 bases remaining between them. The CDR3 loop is CASSETGREQYF. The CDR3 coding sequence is TGTGCCAGCAGTGAAACAGGGCGCGAGCAGTACTTC.

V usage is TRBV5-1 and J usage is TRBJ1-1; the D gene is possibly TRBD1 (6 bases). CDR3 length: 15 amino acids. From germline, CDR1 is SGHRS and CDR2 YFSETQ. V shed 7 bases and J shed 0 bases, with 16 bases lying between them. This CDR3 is CASYRDEVVNTEAFF. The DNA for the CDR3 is TGCGCCAGCTACAGGGATGAGGTTGTGAACACTGAAGCTTTCTTT.

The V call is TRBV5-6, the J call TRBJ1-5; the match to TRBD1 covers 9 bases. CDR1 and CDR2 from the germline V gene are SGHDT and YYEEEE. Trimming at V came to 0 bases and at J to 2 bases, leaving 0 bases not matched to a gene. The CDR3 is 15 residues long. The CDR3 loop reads CASSLGQGGNQPQHF. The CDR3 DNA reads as TGTGCCAGCAGCTTGGGACAGGGGGGCAATCAGCCCCAGCATTTT.

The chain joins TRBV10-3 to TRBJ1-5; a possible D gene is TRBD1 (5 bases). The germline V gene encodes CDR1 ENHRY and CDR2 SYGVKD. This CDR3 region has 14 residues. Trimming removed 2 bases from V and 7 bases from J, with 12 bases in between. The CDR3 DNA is TGTGCCATCAGTGAGGGGGCAGGGCGGCAGCCCCAGCATTTT. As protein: CAISEGAGRQPQHF.

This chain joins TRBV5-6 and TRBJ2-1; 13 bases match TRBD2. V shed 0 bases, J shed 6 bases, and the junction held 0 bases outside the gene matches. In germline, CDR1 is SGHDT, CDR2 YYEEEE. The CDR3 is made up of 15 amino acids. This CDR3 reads CASSLGLAGGNEQFF. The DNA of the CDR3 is TGTGCCAGCAGCTTGGGACTAGCGGGGGGCAATGAGCAGTTCTTC.

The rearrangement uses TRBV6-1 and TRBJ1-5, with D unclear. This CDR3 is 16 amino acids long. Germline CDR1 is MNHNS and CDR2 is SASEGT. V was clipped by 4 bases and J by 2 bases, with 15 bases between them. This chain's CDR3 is CASSGKQNMGNQPQHF. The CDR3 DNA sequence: TGTGCCAGCAGTGGTAAGCAGAATATGGGCAATCAGCCCCAGCATTTT.

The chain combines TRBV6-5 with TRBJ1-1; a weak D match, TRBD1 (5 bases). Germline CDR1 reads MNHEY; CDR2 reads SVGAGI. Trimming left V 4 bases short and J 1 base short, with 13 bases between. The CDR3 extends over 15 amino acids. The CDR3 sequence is CASSSRTLSNTEAFF. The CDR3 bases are TGTGCCAGCAGTTCTCGGACACTCTCGAACACTGAAGCTTTCTTT.

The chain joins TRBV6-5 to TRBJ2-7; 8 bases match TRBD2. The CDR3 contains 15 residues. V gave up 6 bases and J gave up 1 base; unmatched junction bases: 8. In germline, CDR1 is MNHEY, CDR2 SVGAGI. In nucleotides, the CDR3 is TGTGCCAGCAGCACCCCGAGACTAGCGTCCTACGAGCAGTACTTC. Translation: CASSTPRLASYEQYF.

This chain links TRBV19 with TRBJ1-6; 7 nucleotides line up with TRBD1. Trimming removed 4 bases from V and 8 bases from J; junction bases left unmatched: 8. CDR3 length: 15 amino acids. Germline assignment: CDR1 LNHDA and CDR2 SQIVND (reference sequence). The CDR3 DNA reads TGTGCCAGTAGTAGCAGGGGGTCCGGCTATTCACCCCTCCACTTT. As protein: CASSSRGSGYSPLHF.

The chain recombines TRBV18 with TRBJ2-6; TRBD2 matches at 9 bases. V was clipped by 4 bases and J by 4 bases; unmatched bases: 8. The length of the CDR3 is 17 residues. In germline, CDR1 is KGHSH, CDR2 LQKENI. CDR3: CASSRLPSGAGANVLTF. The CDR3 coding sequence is TGTGCCAGCTCACGGTTACCTAGCGGGGCCGGGGCCAACGTCCTGACTTTC.